The present TCR beta chain was sequenced within a study of T cells in Graves' hyperthyroidism and ophthalmopathy. Amplified TCR beta CDR3 regions came from RNA transcripts. HTBI primers were used for first-round RT-PCR of the TCR CDR3. MiXCR, run by TCRdb on the multiplex PCR reads, gives a single entry per CDR3 protein. This table holds roughly 570,000 distinct CDR3 sequences, roughly 50% found once. This clonotype was seen a handful of times. The CDR3 is made up of 13 amino acids. The rearrangement uses TRBV12-3 or TRBV12-4 and TRBJ2-7; no clear D gene. The DNA end favors TRBJ2-1, so the J call may be wrong. This clonotype was sampled from a woman aged 18-29 years with Graves' hyperthyroidism. Sequenced material: peripheral blood or thyroid tissue (not recorded which). The CDR3 spells CASSVVGGNEQFF. Written as DNA, the CDR3 is TGTGCCAGCAGCGTAGTGGGCGGCAATGAGCAGTTCTTC.